The clone carrying this T cell receptor (beta chain) turned up a few times. Its antigen is unknown. Compared with germline, one end of the junction differs, possibly owing to a read error. With iRepertoire HTBI primers and Arm-PCR of CDR3 regions, TCR beta libraries were built. One entry per CDR3 protein results from TCRdb running MiXCR on the multiplex PCR reads. The sample lists 350,000 to 550,000 distinct CDR3 sequences, 16% occurring once. The sample belongs to a study of regulatory T cells in long-lasting Graves disease. Study-level findings and limits: Persistent disease samples used TRBV28, TRBJ1-2 and TRBJ2-5 preferentially.

The time point denotes: newly diagnosed GD, antithyroid drugs for less than 3 months. Making the TCR library involved RNA that had been extracted from PBMCs. The authors diagnosed Graves' disease using American Thyroid Association guidelines. The CDR3 has 16 residues. Germline V lookup: CDR1 SEHNR, CDR2 FQNEAQ (reference sequence). These same records also appear under a second study, on T cells in Graves' hyperthyroidism and ophthalmopathy. That paper notes: Carried out on the TCR CDR3, a first-round RT-PCR used the HTBI primer set.

This material consisted of peripheral blood mononuclear cells (PBMCs), taken at new diagnosis, from a patient treated with antithyroid drugs. V gene TRBV7-9 combines with J gene TRBJ2-1; TRBD1 matches at 8 bases. The TCR sequence derives from a woman younger than 30 with Graves disease. CDR3 bases: TGTGCCAGCAGCTTAGTCGCCGGGACAGGACGGGATGAGCAGTCCTTC. It translates to CASSLVAGTGRDEQSF.